Listed here is a single TCR beta chain. As yet, its antigen is unknown. The data stem from a study of shared clonotypes between healthy human individuals. Study-level points and caveats: Approximately 5.1% was the fraction of naive CD4 clonotypes found shared across several donors. Depth of sequencing was expected to influence donor clonotype sharing.

The table came from immunoSEQ multiplex PCR; TCRdb's copy has only in-frame clones and leaves some out. The data hold just over 2,000,000 clones, with roughly 96% observed a single time. The receptor was derived from a man between 18 and 35 years old in good health. What was sequenced was naive CD4+ T cells sorted from blood. Subset indicated: CD45RA+ positively selected.

The CDR3 region has the DNA TGTGCCAGCAGCTTAGATGGCTTGGACGTCCTGACTTTC. Its translation is CASSLDGLDVLTF. The chain uses TRBV11-2 and TRBJ2-6; D ambiguous. The ends were cut back, 0 bases at V and 11 bases at J, with 8 bases in the middle. The CDR3 has 13 amino acids. Germline V gene data show CDR1 as SGHAT and CDR2 as FQNNGV.